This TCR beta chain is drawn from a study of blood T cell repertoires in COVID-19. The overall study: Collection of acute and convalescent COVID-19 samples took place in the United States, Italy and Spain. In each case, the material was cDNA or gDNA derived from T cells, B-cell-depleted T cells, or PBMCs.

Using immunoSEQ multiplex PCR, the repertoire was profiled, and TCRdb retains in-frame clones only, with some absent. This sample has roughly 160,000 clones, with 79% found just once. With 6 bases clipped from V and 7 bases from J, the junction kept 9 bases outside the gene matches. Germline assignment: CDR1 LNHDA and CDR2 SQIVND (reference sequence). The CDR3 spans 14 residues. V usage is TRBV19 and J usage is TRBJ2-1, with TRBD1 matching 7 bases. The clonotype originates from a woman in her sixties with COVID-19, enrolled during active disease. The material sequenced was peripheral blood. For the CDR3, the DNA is TGTGCCAGTAGCACACAGGGGAGCTATAATGAGCAGTTCTTC. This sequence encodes CASSTQGSYNEQFF.